This T cell receptor (beta chain) was retrieved from a study of T cell responses to AZD1222 COVID-19 vaccine. This clone was seen a handful of times. Its antigen remains unknown. Broader study findings: At study baseline, merely six AZD1222 recipients were seropositive. Repertoire collection took place solely once the T cell response had peaked.

Investigators merged groups given second doses at roughly 4 or roughly 12 weeks. Using immunoSEQ multiplex PCR, the repertoire was profiled, and TCRdb retains in-frame clones only, with some absent. Of some 120,000 clones in the sample, roughly 90% were seen once. V gave up 6 bases and J gave up 2 bases, with 14 bases separating them. The germline CDR1 and CDR2 sequences are MDHEN and SYDVKM. The CDR3 totals 14 residues. Sequencing used peripheral blood, obtained 28 days after the second AZD1222 dose. The receptor was derived from an adult who received the AZD1222 COVID-19 vaccine. The chain has TRBV28 and TRBJ2-7; D tentatively reads TRBD1 or TRBD2 (6 bases each). The CDR3 protein is CASRVGGEAYEQYF. The DNA for the CDR3 is TGTGCCAGCAGGGTGGGGGGCGAGGCCTACGAGCAGTACTTC.